The T cell receptor beta chain described here comes from a study of early T cells in non-severe SARS-CoV-2 infection. Whole-study findings and limits: Anti-spike CD8 responses were favored in VDJdb matching, and private and CD4 specificities were missed.

CDR3 length: 12 amino acids. The V gene's germline CDR1 is SGHAT and CDR2 FQNNGV. Trimming took 5 bases from V and 9 from J, leaving 12 bases between them. As for this clonotype: Its antigen remains unknown.

cDNA molecules, individually, were tagged with unique molecular identifiers. TCRdb ran MiXCR on the 5' RACE reads and lists one entry per CDR3 protein. Of roughly 90,000 distinct CDR3 sequences in the sample, about 14% were seen once. The V and J genes are TRBV11-2 and TRBJ2-3; D remains ambiguous. Sequenced input: whole blood. This clonotype was obtained from an adult who was a healthcare worker with PCR-confirmed SARS-CoV-2 infection or an uninfected control (not recorded which). For the CDR3, the DNA is TGTGCCAGCAGCCCAACTTATGAGACGCAGTATTTT. Translating gives CASSPTYETQYF.